Here is one T cell receptor (beta chain) with its context. The antigen this receptor binds is unknown. No per-base quality is available; no much larger clone lies one base away. This sample is drawn from a study of blood T cells in healthy people across ages (dated by TCRdb to between 2014 and 2017). For the study in its entirety: In model experiments, roughly one uniquely barcoded TCR beta cDNA molecule per two T cells was captured by template switching. The study analyzed two additional independent replicas of 1 million unique cDNA reads from the same blood draw for two donors, one aged 18 to 30 and one aged 80 or older. To avoid experimental bias, donors of different ages were randomly spread across the sequencing lanes. The donors were divided into four age groups: young (average about 15 years), middle-aged (about 39), aged (about 60) and long-lived (roughly 86). Age-related changes in TCR beta repertoire diversity were measured in the study by deep sequencing normalized with unique cDNA molecular identifiers. Beyond this particular receptor, the publication reports: There was a strong correlation between observed TCR beta diversity and the percentage of naive T cells measured by flow cytometry. Estimates of total diversity based on one million sequenced T cells were considered lower bounds and underestimates. Because profiling used bulk unsorted PBMCs, naive and antigen-experienced compartments could not be compared conclusively. Because the CMV infection status of the donors was unknown, age-related changes in expanded clonotypes may potentially have been confounded. Compared with the aged group, more naive CD4+ T cells, fewer expanded clones and increased TCR diversity were shown by the long-lived group, suggesting age selection. Observed TCR beta diversity per million T cells fell roughly linearly with age, and a significant reduction was already apparent by age about 38.

V and J lose 5 bases and 7 bases, and a span of 14 bases separates them. The CDR3 runs 13 amino acids, cysteine and phenylalanine included. The entry retains the CDR3 DNA only, 39 bases that are in frame from base 1. According to the germline V gene, CDR1 reads SGHTA and CDR2 reads FQGNSA. The library was built by means of 5' RACE. For sequencing, an Illumina HiSeq 2500 was employed. The second PCR ran for roughly 6 to 11 cycles and used a J-beta primer mix along with a sample-barcoded 5' primer. A unique molecular identifier was introduced onto each TCR beta cDNA molecule by a template-switch 5' adaptor carrying 12 random nucleotides. At least 3 million CDR3-containing paired-end reads were obtained from each sample. First-strand cDNA synthesis was performed from all RNA using the Mint cDNA synthesis kit, with priming by a TRBC-specific oligonucleotide. Following uracil-DNA glycosylase treatment, a first 18-cycle PCR with universal primers M1SS and BC2_uni_R was performed on all cDNA. The authors' pipeline ran thus. Normalization of each sample was performed by random selection of 1 million high-quality reads, each carrying a distinct molecular identifier. Instead of being binned into consensus sequences, reads that shared molecular identifiers were thrown out. MiTCR, run with a Q25 quality threshold and the strictest error-elimination algorithm, handled CDR3 identification, clonotype clustering and error correction. A nonparametric unseen species model using Euler transformation provided a lower-bound estimate of total TCR beta diversity. TCRdb reanalyzed the raw reads on its own, using fastp at Q25 for trimming and MiXCR for clone calling, and kept in-frame beta chains. CDR3 protein sequences are deduplicated, and each keeps its most common genes and DNA. Here the V and J calls rest on TCRdb's processing, not on the authors' analysis. For this sample there are 870,000 or so distinct CDR3 sequences; 25% to 30% appear just once. Clones ranked in the top ten supply around 15% of the sample.

Donors were 39 systemically healthy Caucasian individuals from Russia aged 6 to 90 years. Each donor gave 8.5 to 10 milliliters of peripheral blood, collected into EDTA-treated Vacutainer tubes. Ficoll-Paque density-gradient centrifugation was used to isolate PBMCs, with at least 7 million obtained per sample. Total RNA, at least 5.5 micrograms per sample, was extracted from PBMCs with Trizol reagent. For every donor, flow cytometry on a PBMC aliquot measured the percentage of naive CD45RAhigh/CD27high T cells. The TCR comes from a woman of 80 years or more in good health. The rearranged chain carries TRBV7-2 and TRBJ1-1; TRBD1 is a weak D gene call, 6 bases matching. The sequenced material came from blood. The nucleotide sequence reads TGTGCCAGCAGCCCTGTAGGGGGGAATGAAGCTTTCTTT. Translated, it reads CASSPVGGNEAFF.